This T cell receptor (beta chain) came from a study of cytomegalovirus exposure and HLA in healthy donors. General study points: Later analysis associated a missense DCLRE1C variant with TCR beta V- and J-gene trimming. DRB1 had the most TCR associations and HLA-C the fewest, a later analysis found, with rates varying by HLA locus.

A multiplex PCR was run with 60 Vbeta primers and 13 Jbeta primers. This table comes from immunoSEQ multiplex PCR, and its TCRdb copy is limited to in-frame clones, with some not included. This table has 150,000 to 200,000 clones, approximately 71% appearing once. This CDR3 contains 15 residues. Looked up from germline, CDR1 is SNHLY and CDR2 is FYNNEI. Unmatched junction bases numbered 9, after V lost 7 bases and J lost 2 bases. Comments on this clone: Antigen unknown.

The sample consisted of PBMCs. The chain couples TRBV2 to TRBJ2-7, with 9 bases that match TRBD2. The sequence was obtained from a woman younger than 35 in good health and CMV-seropositive. This chain's CDR3 is CASKYLAGTTYEQYF. The DNA for the CDR3 is TGTGCCAGCAAGTATCTAGCGGGGACAACCTACGAGCAGTACTTC.